This TCR beta chain appears in the sequencing data of a study of T-cell reconstitution after alpha-beta-depleted transplantation in children. Trimming cost V 0 bases and J 0 bases, with 6 bases left between them. The CDR3 is 14 amino acids. Germline V gives CDR1 LGHNA, CDR2 YSLEER. Unique molecular identifiers were incorporated during preparation of the TCRbeta library. In TCRdb, the PCR reads were re-called with MiXCR into one record per CDR3 protein. The sample carries about 410,000 distinct CDR3 sequences, around 20% recorded once. This specimen consisted of PBMCs from the stem cell graft donor, obtained from the stem cell graft. This sequence was found in a human donor who donated a stem cell graft to a child with acute myeloid leukemia. This chain uses TRBV4-3 with TRBJ2-7, with D unclear. The CDR3 here is CASSQDQFSYEQYF. CDR3 nucleotide sequence: TGCGCCAGCAGCCAAGACCAATTCTCCTACGAGCAGTACTTC.